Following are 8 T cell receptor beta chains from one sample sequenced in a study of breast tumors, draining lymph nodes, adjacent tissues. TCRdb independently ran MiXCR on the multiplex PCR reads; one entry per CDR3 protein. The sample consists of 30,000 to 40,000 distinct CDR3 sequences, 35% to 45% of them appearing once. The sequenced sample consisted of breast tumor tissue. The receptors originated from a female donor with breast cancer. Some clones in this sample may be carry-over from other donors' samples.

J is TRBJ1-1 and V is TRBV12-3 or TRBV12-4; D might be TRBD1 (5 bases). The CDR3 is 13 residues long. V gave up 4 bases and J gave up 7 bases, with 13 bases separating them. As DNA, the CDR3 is TGTGCCAGCAGTTCGGGACCGGGCGTTGAAGCTTTCTTT. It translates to CASSSGPGVEAFF.

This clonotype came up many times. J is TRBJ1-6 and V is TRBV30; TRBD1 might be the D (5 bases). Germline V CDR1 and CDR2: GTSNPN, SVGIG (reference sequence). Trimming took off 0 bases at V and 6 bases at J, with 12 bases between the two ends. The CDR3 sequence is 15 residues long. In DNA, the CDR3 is TGTGCCTGGAGTGTACAGGCCTCTATTAATTCACCCCTCCACTTT. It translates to CAWSVQASINSPLHF.

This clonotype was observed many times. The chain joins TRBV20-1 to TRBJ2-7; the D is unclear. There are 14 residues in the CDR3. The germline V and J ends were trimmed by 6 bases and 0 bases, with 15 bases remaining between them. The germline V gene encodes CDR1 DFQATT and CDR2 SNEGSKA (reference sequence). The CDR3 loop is CSATGYRTSYEQYF. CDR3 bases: TGCAGTGCCACGGGCTACAGAACCTCCTACGAGCAGTACTTC.

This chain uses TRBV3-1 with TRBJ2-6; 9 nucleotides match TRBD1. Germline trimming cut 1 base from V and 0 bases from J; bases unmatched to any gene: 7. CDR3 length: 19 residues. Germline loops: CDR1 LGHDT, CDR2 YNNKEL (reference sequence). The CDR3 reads CASSQGRDRVFSGANVLTF. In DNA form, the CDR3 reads TGTGCCAGCAGCCAAGGCCGGGACAGGGTCTTCTCTGGGGCCAACGTCCTGACTTTC.

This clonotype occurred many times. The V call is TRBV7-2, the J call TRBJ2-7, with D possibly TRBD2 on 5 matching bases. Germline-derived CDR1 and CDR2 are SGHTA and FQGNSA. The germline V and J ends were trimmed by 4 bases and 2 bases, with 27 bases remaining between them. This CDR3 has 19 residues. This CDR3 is CASSSTRRETRIIPYEQYF. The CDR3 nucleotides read TGTGCCAGCAGCTCCACTAGGCGAGAAACTAGAATTATCCCCTACGAGCAGTACTTC.

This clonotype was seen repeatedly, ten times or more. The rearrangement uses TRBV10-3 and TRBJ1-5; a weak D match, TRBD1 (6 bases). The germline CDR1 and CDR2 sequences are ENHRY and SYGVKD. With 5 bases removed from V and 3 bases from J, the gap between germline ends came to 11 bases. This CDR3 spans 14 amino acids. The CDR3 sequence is CAISPGQYNQPQHF. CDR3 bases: TGTGCCATCAGTCCTGGACAGTACAATCAGCCCCAGCATTTT.

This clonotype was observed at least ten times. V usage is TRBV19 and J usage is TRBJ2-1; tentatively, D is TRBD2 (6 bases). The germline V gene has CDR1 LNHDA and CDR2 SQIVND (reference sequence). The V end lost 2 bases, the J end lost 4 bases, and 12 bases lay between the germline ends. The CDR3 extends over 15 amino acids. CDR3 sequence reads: CASSISGQKYNEQFF. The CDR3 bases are TGTGCCAGTAGTATAAGCGGGCAGAAATACAATGAGCAGTTCTTC.

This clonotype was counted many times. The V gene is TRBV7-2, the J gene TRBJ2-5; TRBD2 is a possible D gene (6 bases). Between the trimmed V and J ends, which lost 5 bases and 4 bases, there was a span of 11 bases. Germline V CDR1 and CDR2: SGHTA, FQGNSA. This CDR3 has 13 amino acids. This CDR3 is CASSQGLRETQYF. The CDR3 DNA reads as TGTGCCAGCAGCCAGGGACTTCGAGAGACCCAGTACTTC.